What follows are 5 T cell receptor beta chains derived from one specimen sequenced in a study of Ad26.COV2.S vaccination and SARS-CoV-2 variants. The method was immunoSEQ multiplex PCR; TCRdb's version includes in-frame clones alone and lacks a portion of them. The sample has around 320,000 clones, 85% seen once. Stated treatment: some 19 received Ad26.COV2.S at low or high dose, single or two shots; several received placebo; per-sample allocation not given. At day 63 after the first vaccine or placebo injection, samples were drawn. Sequenced here: peripheral blood, sampled in a trial of Ad26.COV2.S vaccine versus placebo. The receptors stem from a person between 18 and 60 years old who received the Ad26.COV2.S COVID-19 vaccine or a placebo.

Concerning this clone itself: At one boundary the junction diverges from the germline segment, which might be a read error. This chain connects TRBV13 to TRBJ2-7; no clear D gene. The CDR3 consists of 12 residues. CDR1 and CDR2 from the germline V gene are PRHDT and FYEKMQ (reference sequence). CDR3 DNA: TGTGCCAGCAGTTTAGGTTCCTACGAGCAGTACTTC. This sequence encodes CASSLGSYEQYF.

J is TRBJ2-1 and V is TRBV3-1 (or the pseudogene TRBV3-2), with 8 bases matching TRBD2. There are 14 residues in the CDR3. Germline V gene sequence: CDR1 LGHDT, CDR2 YNNKEL (reference sequence). With 1 base clipped from V and 7 bases from J, the junction kept 3 bases outside the gene matches. CDR3 amino acids: CASSQVAGWNEQFF. The CDR3, as DNA: TGTGCCAGCAGCCAAGTAGCGGGGTGGAATGAGCAGTTCTTC.

The chain uses TRBV29-1 and TRBJ1-1, with D possibly TRBD1 on 5 matching bases. The CDR3 totals 13 residues. V lost 7 bases to trimming and J lost 3 bases, with 15 bases between them. Germline-derived CDR1 and CDR2 are SQVTM and ANQGSEA. CDR3: CSGRRGSDTEAFF. CDR3 in DNA: TGCAGCGGACGCCGGGGGTCAGACACTGAAGCTTTCTTT. Together with reference TRBV29-1 and TRBJ1-1, the CDR3 gives the full variable domain: SAVISQKPSRDICQRGTSLTIQCQVDSQVTMMFWYRQQPGQSLTLIATANQGSEATYESGFVIDKFPISRPNLTFSTLTVSNMSPEDSSIYLCSGRRGSDTEAFFGQGTRLTVV.

This sequence joins TRBV10-3 and TRBJ1-2, with 9 nucleotides matching TRBD1. The CDR3 runs 14 residues. Trimming removed 5 bases from V and 2 bases from J; junction bases left unmatched: 3. CDR1 and CDR2 from the germline V gene are ENHRY and SYGVKD. The CDR3 DNA is TGTGCCATCAGTAGACAGGGGGAGAACTATGGCTACACCTTC. It codes for CAISRQGENYGYTF.

The chain links TRBV28 to TRBJ2-7; 8 nucleotides line up with TRBD2. Germline loops: CDR1 MDHEN, CDR2 SYDVKM. V lost 5 bases to trimming and J lost 4 bases; unmatched junction nucleotides: 7. CDR3 length: 14 amino acids. The CDR3 DNA follows: TGTGCCAGCAGTCCCTCCGGGGGGGGTTACGAGCAGTACTTC. This codes for CASSPSGGGYEQYF.